Shown below are 6 T cell receptor beta chains from a single sample sequenced in a study of blood T cells in healthy people across ages. Using a J-beta primer mix together with a sample-barcoded 5' primer, a second PCR was run for about 6 to 12 cycles. TCRdb re-called the 5' RACE reads with MiXCR, one entry per CDR3 protein. The repertoire has more than 900,000 distinct CDR3 sequences, roughly a quarter of them found once; the top ten carry about 0.8%. This sample was also put to use in a study of T cells of mothers and their children.

The sequencing input was blood. These receptors all come from a girl aged 2-10 years in good health.

V is TRBV29-1 and J is TRBJ2-5; 7 positions agree with TRBD1. The trim removed 6 bases at V and 1 base at J, leaving 5 bases unmatched. CDR1 is SQVTM and CDR2 is ANQGSEA in the germline V gene. This CDR3 spans 13 amino acids. CDR3 sequence (DNA): TGCAGCGTGGGGACAGTATTCCAAGAGACCCAGTACTTC. Its translation: CSVGTVFQETQYF.

The sample holds a few counts of this clonotype. CDR3 in DNA: TGTGCCAGCAGCCCCATCGGGACACTAGGCCTACAAGAGACCCAGTACTTC. Translated, it gives CASSPIGTLGLQETQYF. The V gene is TRBV6-5, the J gene TRBJ2-5; maybe TRBD1 (6 bases). This CDR3 has 17 amino acids. Germline V lookup: CDR1 MNHEY, CDR2 SVGAGI. V was trimmed by 6 bases and J by 2 bases, leaving 22 bases between them.

The chain recombines TRBV5-5 with TRBJ2-3; 8 positions agree with TRBD2. The germline V gene encodes CDR1 SGHKS and CDR2 YYEKEE (reference sequence). This CDR3 has 15 amino acids. With 7 bases clipped from V and 6 bases from J, the junction kept 13 bases outside the gene matches. The CDR3 is CASGRPGLESDTQYF. CDR3 DNA sequence: TGTGCCAGCGGGAGACCGGGACTAGAGTCGGATACGCAGTATTTT.

This sequence joins TRBV7-2 and TRBJ2-3; 10 bases are a match to TRBD2. Germline V gives CDR1 SGHTA, CDR2 FQGNSA. The CDR3 is made up of 15 amino acids. V shed 5 bases and J 5 bases; nucleotides not matched to a gene: 7. The CDR3 spells CASSLQRGGLDTQYF. DNA of the CDR3: TGTGCCAGCAGCCTACAGCGGGGGGGGTTAGATACGCAGTATTTT.

This clonotype was recorded only once. One junction end does not reproduce the germline sequence, and a read error may be involved. CDR3 protein: CAGRGPGGESADTQYF. The CDR3 nucleotides are TGTGCCGGCAGAGGCCCAGGGGGAGAAAGCGCAGATACGCAGTATTTT. The chain is built from TRBV7-2 and TRBJ2-3, with 7 nucleotides matching TRBD1. Germline CDR1 reads SGHTA; CDR2 reads FQGNSA. The CDR3 sequence is 16 residues long.

V gene TRBV4-1 combines with J gene TRBJ2-7, with TRBD1 matching over 11 bases. The CDR3 has 16 amino acids. The trim removed 3 bases at V and 1 base at J, leaving 5 bases unmatched. The V gene's germline CDR1 is MGHRA and CDR2 YSYEKL. The CDR3 here is CASSHEGTGGSYEQYF. In DNA form, the CDR3 reads TGCGCCAGCAGCCATGAGGGGACAGGGGGGTCCTACGAGCAGTACTTC.